Presented here are 3 T cell receptor beta chains from one specimen sequenced in a study of blood T cell repertoires in COVID-19. Repertoires were generated with immunoSEQ multiplex PCR, while TCRdb's copy carries only in-frame clones and drops some. Here the sample spans 96,000 or so clones, more than 90% being singletons. Specimen: peripheral blood. The source of these receptors is a man aged 55 to 70 with acute or convalescent COVID-19.

V is TRBV28 and J is TRBJ2-2; TRBD1 agrees at 9 bases. Per germline, CDR1 MDHEN and CDR2 SYDVKM. The CDR3 has 15 amino acids. J lost 3 bases, V lost 3 bases, and 2 bases had no gene match. The CDR3 sequence is CASSLTGGYTGELFF. The CDR3 nucleotides are TGTGCCAGCAGTTTGACAGGGGGTTACACCGGGGAGCTGTTTTTT.

The rearrangement links TRBV10-1 to TRBJ2-2; no definite D call. The ends were cut back, 6 bases at V and 4 bases at J, with 9 bases in the middle. The CDR3 loop spans 13 amino acids. CDR1 is WNHNN and CDR2 is SYGVQD in the germline V gene (reference sequence). The chain's CDR3 is CASRASRTGELFF. The CDR3 nucleotides read TGCGCCAGCAGGGCCTCTCGCACCGGGGAGCTGTTTTTT.

The V call is TRBV7-9, the J call TRBJ1-6; possible D gene TRBD1, 5 bases. V was pared by 5 bases and J by 6 bases, with 11 bases between. The CDR3 spans 14 residues. The germline V gene encodes CDR1 SEHNR and CDR2 FQNEAQ (reference sequence). The CDR3 sequence: CASSRTIPNSPLHF. CDR3 DNA: TGTGCCAGCAGCCGGACAATTCCTAATTCACCCCTCCACTTT. The complete variable domain, with remaining parts taken from reference TRBV7-9 and TRBJ1-6, reads DTGVSQNPRHKITKRGQNVTFRCDPISEHNRLYWYRQTLGQGPEFLTYFQNEAQLEKSRLLSDRFSAERPKGSFSTLEIQRTEQGDSAMYLCASSRTIPNSPLHFGNGTRLTVT.